These 21 T cell receptor beta chains were sequenced from one sample in a study of shared clonotypes between healthy human individuals. Produced via immunoSEQ multiplex PCR; TCRdb's table is partial and in-frame only. This table has roughly 600,000 clones, roughly 98% appearing once. Only CD45RO-negative cells positively selected for CCR7 counted as naive CD8 cells, so terminally differentiated effector memory CD45RA+ cells were excluded. The sample consisted of naive CD8+ T cells sorted from blood. The receptors were sampled from a man in his thirties or forties in good health.

This chain joins TRBV10-3 and TRBJ2-7; D possibly corresponds to TRBD1 (6 bases). The CDR3 covers 13 residues. Germline CDR1 and CDR2: ENHRY and SYGVKD. Trimming stripped 4 bases from V and 5 bases from J, with 12 bases between. The CDR3 region has the DNA TGTGCCATCAGTGGCGTCCGGGACAACGAGCAGTACTTC. Amino acid sequence: CAISGVRDNEQYF.

The rearrangement joins TRBV4-1 to TRBJ1-1; 10 bases match TRBD1. The V gene's germline CDR1 is MGHRA and CDR2 YSYEKL. The CDR3 runs 15 residues. The V and J ends lost 3 bases and 7 bases, in that order; junction bases with no gene match: 8. CDR3 region: CASSHSGTGDYEAFF. CDR3 nucleotide sequence: TGCGCCAGCAGCCACAGCGGGACAGGGGATTATGAAGCTTTCTTT.

The chain combines TRBV15 with TRBJ2-1; D is possibly TRBD1 (8 bases). This CDR3 has 20 amino acids. Germline CDR1 reads LNHNV; CDR2 reads YYDKDF (reference sequence). Between the trimmed V and J ends, which lost 3 bases and 5 bases, there was a span of 29 bases. CDR3 in DNA: TGTGCCACCAGCAGTCCGGGACAGGATATTGGAGTCGGGGGGCACAATGAGCAGTTCTTC. The encoded protein is CATSSPGQDIGVGGHNEQFF. The full variable domain, in which reference TRBV15 and TRBJ2-1 provide the parts outside the CDR3, is DAMVIQNPRYQVTQFGKPVTLSCSQTLNHNVMYWYQQKSSQAPKLLFHYYDKDFNNEADTPDNFQSRRPNTSFCFLDIRSPGLGDTAMYLCATSSPGQDIGVGGHNEQFFGPGTRLTVL.

The chain recombines TRBV28 with TRBJ2-3, with 11 bases matching TRBD1. Per germline, CDR1 MDHEN and CDR2 SYDVKM. V trimming: 3 bases; J trimming: 7 bases; junction bases outside the gene matches: 21. The CDR3 length is 20 residues. The CDR3 region is CASSFFRFSVGQGATNTQYF. The CDR3 DNA is TGTGCCAGCAGTTTCTTTCGTTTTAGTGTCGGACAGGGGGCAACAAATACGCAGTATTTT.

This chain's CDR3 is CSVGTGMNTEAFF. CDR3 coding DNA: TGCAGCGTTGGGACAGGGATGAACACTGAAGCTTTCTTT. V and J are TRBV29-1 and TRBJ1-1; 8 bases fit TRBD1. Germline lookup yields CDR1 SQVTM and CDR2 ANQGSEA. With V trimmed by 4 bases and J by 0 bases, 1 base remained unmatched. This CDR3 spans 13 amino acids. The complete variable domain, with remaining parts taken from reference TRBV29-1 and TRBJ1-1, reads SAVISQKPSRDICQRGTSLTIQCQVDSQVTMMFWYRQQPGQSLTLIATANQGSEATYESGFVIDKFPISRPNLTFSTLTVSNMSPEDSSIYLCSVGTGMNTEAFFGQGTRLTVV.

V and J are TRBV7-9 and TRBJ2-3; possible D gene TRBD2, 6 bases. V lost 11 bases, J lost 4 bases, and 19 bases lay in between. The germline gives CDR1 SEHNR, CDR2 FQNEAQ (reference sequence). CDR3 length equals 14 residues. The CDR3 loop reads CAAWGETPPDTQYF. CDR3 coding DNA: TGTGCCGCGTGGGGGGAGACCCCGCCAGATACGCAGTATTTT.

This clone was detected once. V gene TRBV4-3 combines with J gene TRBJ2-1; D is undetermined. Looked up from germline, CDR1 is LGHNA and CDR2 is YSLEER. Trimming pared 0 bases from V and 7 bases from J, leaving 7 bases between. This CDR3 region has 13 residues. The CDR3 region is CASSQDGNNEQFF. CDR3 bases: TGCGCCAGCAGCCAAGATGGGAATAATGAGCAGTTCTTC.

The chain has TRBV28 and TRBJ2-2, with TRBD2 matching 14 bases. CDR3 length: 15 residues. Germline V gives CDR1 MDHEN, CDR2 SYDVKM. Trimming cost V 6 bases and J 7 bases; bases outside gene matches: 4. The CDR3 is CASRPGLAGVGELFF. CDR3 nucleotides: TGTGCCAGCAGGCCGGGACTAGCGGGAGTCGGGGAGCTGTTTTTT.

The chain combines TRBV19 with TRBJ1-5; D perhaps matches TRBD1 (6 bases). The CDR3 loop spans 15 amino acids. Trimming removed 6 bases at V and 0 bases at J, with 12 bases between. Germline CDR1 and CDR2: LNHDA and SQIVND (reference sequence). Here the CDR3 DNA reads TGTGCCAGTAGCATGGGACAATATAGCAATCAGCCCCAGCATTTT. Amino acid sequence: CASSMGQYSNQPQHF.

The rearrangement uses TRBV5-1 and TRBJ2-7; D is possibly TRBD2 (6 bases). Germline V gives CDR1 SGHRS, CDR2 YFSETQ. The CDR3 extends over 13 amino acids. Trimming removed 5 bases from V and 3 bases from J, with 12 bases in between. CDR3 sequence: CASRGLRDYEQYF. For the CDR3, the DNA is TGCGCCAGCAGAGGACTACGCGACTACGAGCAGTACTTC.

The chain combines TRBV6-5 with TRBJ1-2, with D uncertain. The germline V and J ends were trimmed by 7 bases and 6 bases, with 15 bases remaining between them. The CDR3 runs 13 residues. Germline assignment: CDR1 MNHEY and CDR2 SVGAGI. The CDR3 protein is CASTLGVGDGYTF. The CDR3 region has the DNA TGTGCCAGCACCCTCGGCGTTGGGGATGGCTACACCTTC.

This chain links TRBV15 with TRBJ1-2; TRBD1 matches 8 bases. Trimming cost V 5 bases and J 6 bases; bases outside gene matches: 5. Germline V gene data show CDR1 as LNHNV and CDR2 as YYDKDF (reference sequence). This CDR3 has 13 residues. The CDR3 is CATSDRQGNGYTF. CDR3 bases: TGTGCCACCAGCGATCGACAGGGGAATGGCTACACCTTC.

This clone was seen once. V gene TRBV9 combines with J gene TRBJ2-1, with 12 positions matching TRBD1. The V segment lost 4 bases and the J segment 9 bases; nucleotides outside the gene matches: 5. This CDR3 has 14 amino acids. The germline V gene encodes CDR1 SGDLS and CDR2 YYNGEE. The CDR3: CASSPGTGGSEQFF. The CDR3 DNA is TGTGCCAGCAGCCCCGGGACAGGGGGCAGTGAGCAGTTCTTC. Full variable domain (missing parts from reference TRBV9 and TRBJ2-1): DSGVTQTPKHLITATGQRVTLRCSPRSGDLSVYWYQQSLDQGLQFLIQYYNGEERAKGNILERFSAQQFPDLHSELNLSSLELGDSALYFCASSPGTGGSEQFFGPGTRLTVL.

On this clone: Other DNA sequences within the sample encode an identical CDR3. The chain carries TRBV5-1 and TRBJ2-7; no clear D. The CDR3 loop spans 11 amino acids. V was shortened by 2 bases and J by 3 bases, with 3 bases between the two germline ends. Germline V CDR1 and CDR2: SGHRS, YFSETQ. CDR3 in amino acids: CASSLDYEQYF. The CDR3 coding sequence is TGCGCCAGCAGCTTAGACTACGAGCAGTACTTC.

The V gene is TRBV4-1, the J gene TRBJ1-2; unclear D gene. The CDR3 is 12 amino acids. The germline V gene has CDR1 MGHRA and CDR2 YSYEKL. Trimming shortened V by 0 bases and J by 8 bases, and 7 bases separated the two germline ends. The CDR3 loop is CASSQEAVGYTF. CDR3 in DNA: TGCGCCAGCAGCCAAGAGGCCGTAGGCTACACCTTC.

This chain uses TRBV5-4 with TRBJ2-7; TRBD1 agrees at 8 bases. CDR3 length: 14 amino acids. The germline gives CDR1 SGHNT, CDR2 YYREEE (reference sequence). Trimming took 4 bases from V and 2 from J; bases not matched to a gene: 5. This CDR3 reads CASSPTGAPYEQYF. CDR3 in DNA: TGTGCCAGCAGCCCGACAGGGGCCCCCTACGAGCAGTACTTC.

The chain carries TRBV4-3 and TRBJ2-1; D may be TRBD2 (5 bases). V was clipped by 4 bases and J by 8 bases, with 15 bases between them. The germline gives CDR1 LGHNA, CDR2 YSLEER. CDR3 length equals 14 residues. CDR3 loop: CASSPGKLSYEQFF. CDR3 DNA sequence: TGCGCCAGCAGCCCGGGGAAACTATCTTATGAGCAGTTCTTC.

The CDR3 loop reads CSVEGISGSGYNEQFF. CDR3 coding DNA: TGCAGCGTTGAGGGGATTAGCGGGAGCGGTTACAATGAGCAGTTCTTC. This sequence joins TRBV29-1 and TRBJ2-1, with 9 bases fitting TRBD2. The germline CDR1 and CDR2 sequences are SQVTM and ANQGSEA. The CDR3 has 16 amino acids. Losses at the gene ends were 3 bases for V and 4 bases for J; bases not matched to a gene: 10.

The chain recombines TRBV25-1 with TRBJ1-2; D is unresolved. Trimming removed 3 bases from V and 4 bases from J, with 9 bases in between. The CDR3 has 13 amino acids. Germline CDR1 reads MGHDK; CDR2 reads SYGVNS. The CDR3 bases are TGTGCCAGCAGTGACGGGCCTATCTATGGCTACACCTTC. Translation gives CASSDGPIYGYTF.

In its sample, this clone was seen once. The chain is built from TRBV28 and TRBJ2-1; no reliable D call. V lost 4 bases, J lost 7 bases, and 8 bases lay in between. The CDR3 is made up of 12 amino acids. Germline lookup yields CDR1 MDHEN and CDR2 SYDVKM. CDR3: CASSYLQNEQFF. DNA of the CDR3: TGTGCCAGCAGTTACCTCCAGAATGAGCAGTTCTTC.

The rearrangement uses TRBV19 and TRBJ2-5, with D uncertain. With 7 bases removed from V and 5 bases from J, the gap between germline ends came to 11 bases. Germline V lookup: CDR1 LNHDA, CDR2 SQIVND (reference sequence). CDR3 length: 12 residues. This chain's CDR3 is CASTGVGETQYF. CDR3 coding DNA: TGTGCCAGTACTGGGGTGGGGGAGACCCAGTACTTC.